These 28 T cell receptor beta chains were sequenced from one sample in a study of shared T cell receptors in the human thymus. The data were produced by immunoSEQ multiplex PCR, yet TCRdb's version contains in-frame clones alone and is incomplete. In the table there are about 380,000 clones, roughly 94% of which are singletons. Sequencing input: thymocytes. The receptors were gathered from a human donor.

The chain couples TRBV6-5 to TRBJ2-1; D is unresolved. This CDR3 comprises 13 residues. CDR1 is MNHEY, CDR2 SVGAGI, per germline. V lost 2 bases to trimming and J lost 5 bases, with 7 bases between them. CDR3 in DNA: TGTGCCAGCAGTTACCCAACCCACAATGAGCAGTTCTTC. Encoded protein: CASSYPTHNEQFF.

The V and J genes are TRBV30 and TRBJ1-1; D is possibly TRBD1 (6 bases). Germline V gene data show CDR1 as GTSNPN and CDR2 as SVGIG (reference sequence). Trimming removed 3 bases at V and 4 bases at J, with 15 bases between. The CDR3 length is 14 residues. The CDR3 DNA sequence: TGTGCCTGGAGCAACCACAGGGTATCCACTGAAGCTTTCTTT. Translation gives CAWSNHRVSTEAFF. The complete variable domain, with remaining parts taken from reference TRBV30 and TRBJ1-1, reads SQTIHQWPATLVQPVGSPLSLECTVEGTSNPNLYWYRQAAGRGLQLLFYSVGIGQISSEVPQNLSASRPQDRQFILSSKKLLLSDSGFYLCAWSNHRVSTEAFFGQGTRLTVV.

This chain joins TRBV5-1 and TRBJ2-1; no firm D call. Looked up from germline, CDR1 is SGHRS and CDR2 is YFSETQ. This CDR3 has 15 amino acids. Trimming took 3 bases from V and 6 from J, leaving 16 bases between them. CDR3 bases: TGCGCCAGCAGCTCCTATGTACCGGTGGGCAATGAGCAGTTCTTC. Protein product: CASSSYVPVGNEQFF.

The chain joins TRBV5-6 to TRBJ2-5, with unresolved D. V was trimmed by 0 bases and J by 1 base, leaving 13 bases between them. The CDR3 runs 16 residues. Germline CDR1 reads SGHDT; CDR2 reads YYEEEE. The CDR3 sequence is CASSLAGRTAQETQYF. CDR3 nucleotide sequence: TGTGCCAGCAGCTTGGCCGGCCGAACCGCCCAAGAGACCCAGTACTTC.

This clone appeared a few times. The J gene is TRBJ1-1, the V gene TRBV20-1; D is perhaps TRBD1 (5 bases). V was pared by 6 bases and J by 10 bases, with 12 bases between. The CDR3 spans 10 residues. Germline V gives CDR1 DFQATT, CDR2 SNEGSKA (reference sequence). As DNA, the CDR3 is TGCAGTGCGAAGGTTAGGGGAGCTTTCTTT. Translating it yields CSAKVRGAFF.

This chain joins TRBV11-2 and TRBJ1-4, with D perhaps TRBD1 (5 bases). V lost 5 bases, J lost 5 bases, and 27 bases lay in between. CDR1 and CDR2 from the germline V gene are SGHAT and FQNNGV. This CDR3 contains 19 residues. CDR3 nucleotides: TGTGCCAGCAGCCCCCAGACACAGGATGGGCTTGGTCGGAATGAAAAACTGTTTTTT. Translated, it gives CASSPQTQDGLGRNEKLFF.

The CDR3 DNA follows: TGTGCCATCAGTGGCTCCGGGGACAGGGTCCTATACAATGAGCAGTTCTTC. It encodes CAISGSGDRVLYNEQFF. This chain links TRBV10-3 with TRBJ2-1; 9 nucleotides align to TRBD1. Looked up from germline, CDR1 is ENHRY and CDR2 is SYGVKD. The length of the CDR3 is 17 residues. J gave up 4 bases and V 4 bases, and 11 bases lay outside the gene matches.

This clone appeared once. The rearrangement joins TRBV19 to TRBJ2-3; 8 nucleotides agree with TRBD1. V lost 2 bases to trimming and J lost 3 bases; unmatched junction nucleotides: 7. Germline V gene sequence: CDR1 LNHDA, CDR2 SQIVND (reference sequence). The CDR3 spans 16 residues. The CDR3 bases are TGTGCCAGTAGTATACTGACAGGGGCAGGAACAGATACGCAGTATTTT. It is translated as CASSILTGAGTDTQYF.

This chain uses TRBV5-4 with TRBJ2-2; 9 nucleotides agree with TRBD2. CDR1 is SGHNT and CDR2 is YYREEE in the germline V gene (reference sequence). This CDR3 is 19 amino acids long. V was clipped by 3 bases and J by 0 bases; unmatched bases: 12. In nucleotides, the CDR3 is TGTGCCAGCAGCTCCGAGTTCAAGCGGGAGGACCCGAACACCGGGGAGCTGTTTTTT. It codes for CASSSEFKREDPNTGELFF.

The chain couples TRBV27 to TRBJ1-1; D may be TRBD1 (5 bases). The CDR3 runs to 16 residues. Trimming shortened V by 5 bases and J by 4 bases, and 20 bases separated the two germline ends. CDR1 is MNHEY and CDR2 is SMNVEV in the germline V gene (reference sequence). The CDR3 coding sequence is TGTGCCAGCAGTCCACCTATCTCGGCCCAGGGCACTGAAGCTTTCTTT. It specifies CASSPPISAQGTEAFF.

This chain uses TRBV29-1 with TRBJ2-2, with TRBD2 matching 8 bases. The trim removed 7 bases at V and 6 bases at J, leaving 10 bases unmatched. The CDR3 is made up of 14 amino acids. Looked up from germline, CDR1 is SQVTM and CDR2 is ANQGSEA. The CDR3, as DNA: TGCAGCGACGGGACTAGGGGGAGGTCCGGGGAGCTGTTTTTT. It specifies CSDGTRGRSGELFF.

CDR3 amino acids: CASSFRTTVNEQFF. The CDR3 nucleotides are TGTGCCAGCAGCTTCCGGACTACCGTCAATGAGCAGTTCTTC. The chain is built from TRBV7-2 and TRBJ2-1; TRBD2 is a possible D gene (6 bases). The CDR3 sequence is 14 residues long. The V gene lost 3 bases and the J gene lost 6 bases, with 12 bases spanning the gap. The germline V gene encodes CDR1 SGHTA and CDR2 FQGNSA.

The rearrangement joins TRBV10-3 to TRBJ2-7; 13 bases are a match to TRBD2. Trimming cost V 8 bases and J 5 bases; bases outside gene matches: 12. CDR3 length equals 16 residues. Looked up from germline, CDR1 is ENHRY and CDR2 is SYGVKD. The CDR3 spells CAIRPGTSGILHEQYF. Written as DNA, the CDR3 is TGTGCCATCCGTCCCGGGACTAGCGGGATCTTACACGAGCAGTACTTC.

The J gene is TRBJ2-2, the V gene TRBV4-1; 7 nucleotides match TRBD2. The germline CDR1 and CDR2 sequences are MGHRA and YSYEKL. The ends lost 0 bases at V and 4 bases at J; junction bases unmatched: 8. The CDR3 totals 17 residues. The CDR3 nucleotides read TGCGCCAGCAGCCAAGATCCCTGGCGGGAGCGCACCGGGGAGCTGTTTTTT. Residues: CASSQDPWRERTGELFF.

The V gene is TRBV6-5, the J gene TRBJ1-2, with unresolved D. The germline V gene encodes CDR1 MNHEY and CDR2 SVGAGI. Trimming took off 7 bases at V and 5 bases at J, with 14 bases between the two ends. The CDR3 length is 13 residues. CDR3 amino acids: CASTLDQTYGYTF. In DNA, the CDR3 is TGTGCCAGCACCCTAGACCAGACTTATGGCTACACCTTC.

This rearrangement joins TRBV7-9 to TRBJ1-4; 8 bases map to TRBD1. V lost 5 bases and J lost 4; bases outside the gene matches: 3. Germline assignment: CDR1 SEHNR and CDR2 FQNEAQ (reference sequence). The CDR3 contains 14 residues. CDR3 in DNA: TGTGCCAGCAGCCATGGACAGGGTAATGAAAAACTGTTTTTT. Amino acid sequence: CASSHGQGNEKLFF.

The gene calls are TRBV7-3 and TRBJ2-7; D is perhaps TRBD2 (6 bases). The CDR3 is 13 residues long. Germline V gene sequence: CDR1 SGHTA, CDR2 FQGTGA. V lost 4 bases to trimming and J lost 3 bases, with 10 bases between them. The CDR3, as DNA: TGTGCCAGCAGCTCGGAGGGGAACTACGAGCAGTACTTC. This codes for CASSSEGNYEQYF.

The chain has TRBV4-2 and TRBJ2-3; D not certain. This CDR3 has 14 amino acids. CDR1 is LGHNA, CDR2 YNFKEQ, per germline. V lost 1 base to trimming and J lost 2 bases, with 7 bases between them. This CDR3 reads CASSQVASTDTQYF. The CDR3 DNA reads as TGTGCCAGCAGCCAAGTGGCTTCCACAGATACGCAGTATTTT.

This clone came up once. V and J are TRBV10-2 and TRBJ2-1; D is possibly TRBD2 (5 bases). The CDR3 runs to 13 residues. The V gene's germline CDR1 is WSHSY and CDR2 SAAADI. Trimming removed 9 bases at V and 4 bases at J, with 13 bases between. The CDR3 DNA reads as TGCGCCAGGTCAAGCGGAGAGTACAATGAGCAGTTCTTC. Translated, it gives CARSSGEYNEQFF.

This clone appeared a single time. J is TRBJ2-7 and V is TRBV18, with 9 bases aligning to TRBD1. With V trimmed by 4 bases and J by 5 bases, 6 bases remained unmatched. This CDR3 is built from 14 residues. The V gene's germline CDR1 is KGHSH and CDR2 LQKENI. The DNA of the CDR3 is TGTGCCAGCTCACGGGACAGGGAATCCAACGAGCAGTACTTC. It translates to CASSRDRESNEQYF.

V gene TRBV21-1 combines with J gene TRBJ1-2. TRBV21-1 represents a pseudogene. The CDR3 runs to 17 residues. The CDR3 sequence is CASSKLQGQGLDYGYTF. The CDR3 DNA follows: TGTGCCAGCAGCAAACTCCAGGGTCAGGGACTGGACTATGGCTACACCTTC.

The CDR3 protein is CASSTRTRSGTSGYNEQFF. CDR3 coding DNA: TGTGCCAGCAGCACCCGAACCCGCTCCGGGACTAGCGGCTACAATGAGCAGTTCTTC. The chain is built from TRBV9 and TRBJ2-1; TRBD2 matches 11 bases. Germline trimming cut 4 bases from V and 3 bases from J; bases unmatched to any gene: 15. The CDR3 sequence is 19 residues long. CDR1 SGDLS and CDR2 YYNGEE come from the germline V gene.

The chain couples TRBV19 to TRBJ2-7; 9 bases fit TRBD2. Germline CDR1 and CDR2: LNHDA and SQIVND (reference sequence). This CDR3 comprises 17 residues. V lost 3 bases and J lost 5; bases outside the gene matches: 14. The CDR3 protein is CASSIFSGSISGNEQYF. Here the CDR3 DNA reads TGTGCCAGTAGTATTTTTAGCGGGAGTATTTCAGGAAACGAGCAGTACTTC.

This clone came up once. The chain recombines TRBV6-5 with TRBJ1-5, with D maybe TRBD1 (5 bases). V was shortened by 2 bases and J by 9 bases, with 17 bases between the two germline ends. In germline, CDR1 is MNHEY, CDR2 SVGAGI. This CDR3 has 15 residues. The CDR3 DNA is TGTGCCAGCAGTTACCGTTTCGGGGCCGCCTCGCCCCAGCATTTT. Amino acid sequence: CASSYRFGAASPQHF.

The chain employs TRBV13 and TRBJ1-2; 11 bases align to TRBD1. V lost 5 bases, J lost 12 bases, and 14 bases stayed unmatched. The CDR3 loop spans 15 amino acids. The germline V gene encodes CDR1 PRHDT and CDR2 FYEKMQ (reference sequence). In DNA, the CDR3 is TGTGCCAGCAGCCCTAATAGGGACAGGGGGGCAATAAACACCTTC. Translated: CASSPNRDRGAINTF. Variable domain in full (rest from reference TRBV13 and TRBJ1-2): AAGVIQSPRHLIKEKRETATLKCYPIPRHDTVYWYQQGPGQDPQFLISFYEKMQSDKGSIPDRFSAQQFSDYHSELNMSSLELGDSALYFCASSPNRDRGAINTFGSGTRLTVV.

The V gene is TRBV11-3, the J gene TRBJ2-3; D is possibly TRBD2 (6 bases). CDR1 SGHNT and CDR2 YENEEA come from the germline V gene. This CDR3 contains 20 residues. V lost 1 base, J lost 3 bases, and 26 bases lay in between. The CDR3 protein is CASSLGQGRWERLGTDTQYF. CDR3 coding DNA: TGTGCCAGCAGCTTAGGACAAGGGAGGTGGGAGCGTCTGGGGACAGATACGCAGTATTTT.

The chain is built from TRBV20-1 and TRBJ1-2, with D tentatively TRBD1 (5 bases). The CDR3 has 11 amino acids. V was pared by 7 bases and J by 7 bases, with 13 bases between. The germline gives CDR1 DFQATT, CDR2 SNEGSKA (reference sequence). The CDR3 here is CSGFRQFGYTF. The DNA for the CDR3 is TGCAGTGGATTTAGACAGTTTGGCTACACCTTC.

The chain links TRBV4-3 to TRBJ2-1; 8 positions match TRBD2. CDR3 size: 16 residues. Germline values: CDR1 LGHNA, CDR2 YSLEER. The V and J ends lost 1 base and 8 bases, in that order; junction bases with no gene match: 10. The CDR3 here is CASSQGSSGSKDEQFF. DNA for the CDR3: TGCGCCAGCAGCCAAGGGTCCAGCGGGAGTAAAGATGAGCAGTTCTTC.